The clone carrying this TCR beta chain has only one observation. Its antigen remains unidentified. MiXCR, applied by TCRdb to the RT-PCR reads, yields one record per CDR3 protein. The sample shows 250,000 to 350,000 distinct CDR3 sequences, 22% of them seen only once. The record originates from a study of response to subunit inactivated influenza vaccine. Study-wide results and limits: Only a handful of new T cells, the authors suggested, are recruited with each seasonal influenza vaccination.

The CDR3 extends over 14 amino acids. The germline gives CDR1 SEHNR, CDR2 FQNEAQ (reference sequence). V was clipped by 1 base and J by 4 bases, with 8 bases between them. The specimen was PBMCs from blood, collected 21 months after vaccination. The chain uses TRBV7-9 and TRBJ2-1, with D perhaps TRBD2 (5 bases). The source of this sequence is a man aged 50-75 years who received an inactivated influenza vaccine. CDR3 sequence reads: CASSLVLEYNEQFF. The DNA of the CDR3 is TGTGCCAGCAGCTTAGTACTAGAATACAATGAGCAGTTCTTC.